This TCR beta chain was profiled in a study of blood T cells in healthy people across ages (dated by TCRdb to about 2015). Background for the entire study: Template switching captured roughly one uniquely barcoded TCR beta cDNA molecule per two T cells in model experiments. Using deep sequencing normalized with unique cDNA molecular identifiers, the study measured how TCR beta repertoire diversity changes with age. Four age groups were formed from the donors: young (average about 16 years), middle-aged (approximately 40), aged (around 62) and long-lived (around 82). To avoid experimental bias, donors of different ages were randomly spread across the sequencing lanes. The study analyzed two additional independent replicas of 1 million unique cDNA reads from the same blood draw for two donors, one aged 18 to 30 and one aged 80 or older.

Points the paper makes about the study in general: Observed TCR beta diversity per million T cells fell roughly linearly with age, and a significant reduction was already apparent by age around 40. Since profiling was done on bulk unsorted PBMCs, naive and antigen-experienced compartments could not be conclusively compared. Compared with the aged group, the long-lived group had more naive CD4+ T cells, fewer expanded clones and increased TCR diversity, a pattern suggesting age selection. Because the CMV infection status of the donors was unknown, age-related changes in expanded clonotypes may potentially have been confounded. Estimates of total diversity based on one million sequenced T cells were considered lower bounds and underestimates. The percentage of naive T cells measured by flow cytometry correlated strongly with observed TCR beta diversity.

Systemically healthy Caucasian individuals from Russia, 39 in total and aged roughly 6 to 100 years, were included as donors. Each donor gave around 9 milliliters of peripheral blood, collected into EDTA-treated Vacutainer tubes. Ficoll-Paque density-gradient centrifugation was used to isolate PBMCs, with at least 6 million obtained per sample. Total RNA, at least 5 micrograms per sample, was extracted from PBMCs with Trizol reagent. For every donor, an aliquot of PBMCs went through flow cytometry to measure the percentages of naive CD45RAhigh/CD27high T cells. The library was produced with 5' RACE. The data were produced on an Illumina HiSeq 2500. A second PCR of roughly 7 to 11 cycles was performed with a sample-barcoded 5' primer and a J-beta primer mix. A template-switch 5' adaptor carrying 12 random nucleotides introduced a unique molecular identifier onto each TCR beta cDNA molecule. At least 2.5 million CDR3-containing paired-end reads were obtained from each sample. First-strand cDNA was synthesized from all RNA with the Mint cDNA synthesis kit, primed by a TRBC-specific oligonucleotide. Following uracil-DNA glycosylase treatment, a first 18-cycle PCR with universal primers M1SS and BC2_uni_R was performed on all cDNA. Turning to the authors' computational methods: Each sample was normalized by randomly selecting 1 million high-quality reads, each carrying a distinct molecular identifier. Instead of being binned into consensus sequences, reads with shared molecular identifiers were discarded. CDR3 identification, clonotype clustering and error correction used MiTCR with a Q25 quality threshold and the strictest error-elimination algorithm. A nonparametric unseen species model with Euler transformation was used to estimate lower-bound total TCR beta diversity. Using fastp trimming at Q25 and MiXCR clonotype assembly, TCRdb reanalyzed the public sequencing data and kept in-frame beta chains. Here each entry gathers all rows of one CDR3 protein and keeps the most common genes and DNA. V and J calls and clone size were set by TCRdb, not the authors. A total of some 710,000 distinct CDR3 sequences appear in this sample, more than 35% of them only once. Around 18% of the sample goes to the ten largest clones.

This clonotype was observed a handful of times. It lacks a known antigen. No base quality information exists; no much larger clone differs at one position. The receptor's source is an elderly man in good health. The source material was blood.

The CDR3 sequence is CASSSTGPGDYEQYF. The DNA reads as follows: TGTGCCAGCAGTTCCACGGGCCCGGGGGACTACGAGCAGTACTTC. The chain couples TRBV28 to TRBJ2-5; a tentative D call is TRBD2 (6 bases match). The better agreement between TRBJ2-7 and the DNA end casts doubt on the J call. CDR1 MDHEN and CDR2 SYDVKM were looked up in the germline V gene. The CDR3, cysteine through phenylalanine, is 15 amino acids long. Only CDR3 DNA remains: 45 bases, in frame from the first base.